The next 25 T cell receptor beta chains were all read from a single sample in a study of shared clonotypes between healthy human individuals. Naive CD8 populations comprised CD45RO-negative cells positively selected for CCR7, excluding terminally differentiated effector memory CD45RA+ cells. TCRdb's table, derived via immunoSEQ multiplex PCR, lists solely in-frame clones and lacks some. This sample has 550,000 to 750,000 clones, with around 95% found just once. The sample taken for sequencing was naive CD8+ T cells sorted from blood. Source of these receptors: a woman aged 25 to 45 in good health.

The chain recombines TRBV5-1 with TRBJ2-1; 9 bases align to TRBD1. The J segment lost 7 bases and the V segment lost 6 bases, leaving 11 bases of the junction unmatched. Per germline, CDR1 SGHRS and CDR2 YFSETQ. CDR3 length: 15 residues. The CDR3 region has the DNA TGCGCCAGCAACCGTGCGGGACAGGGCGGAAATGAGCAGTTCTTC. Its translation is CASNRAGQGGNEQFF.

The chain has TRBV19 and TRBJ1-5, with D uncertain. V gave up 3 bases and J gave up 3 bases, with 9 bases separating them. From germline, CDR1 is LNHDA and CDR2 SQIVND (reference sequence). CDR3 length: 14 residues. Here the CDR3 DNA reads TGTGCCAGTAGTATCGTCTACGTCAATCAGCCCCAGCATTTT. Amino acid sequence: CASSIVYVNQPQHF.

The V gene is TRBV19, the J gene TRBJ1-5; D is perhaps TRBD1 (5 bases). CDR1 LNHDA and CDR2 SQIVND come from the germline V gene (reference sequence). The germline V and J ends were trimmed by 7 bases and 3 bases, with 13 bases remaining between them. The CDR3 covers 14 residues. CDR3 bases: TGTGCCAGTACGTGGCTCGGGGCCAATCAGCCCCAGCATTTT. Encoded protein: CASTWLGANQPQHF.

CDR3 sequence (DNA): TGTGCCAGCAGTTATTATCTAGGGGGCTCCTACGAGCAGTACTTC. Translating it yields CASSYYLGGSYEQYF. The chain combines TRBV6-5 with TRBJ2-7; TRBD1 is a possible D gene (6 bases). Germline assignment: CDR1 MNHEY and CDR2 SVGAGI. Between the trimmed V and J ends, which lost 3 bases and 0 bases, there was a span of 12 bases. The CDR3 loop spans 15 amino acids.

The chain is built from TRBV28 and TRBJ1-5; 7 bases map to TRBD1. Per germline, CDR1 MDHEN and CDR2 SYDVKM. This CDR3 contains 16 residues. The V gene end was trimmed by 7 bases and the J gene end by 3 bases; junction bases not matched to a gene: 12. The CDR3 DNA follows: TGTGCCAGCACTGAATGGGGGACAGAGGACAATCAGCCCCAGCATTTT. As protein: CASTEWGTEDNQPQHF.

The V call is TRBV29-1, the J call TRBJ2-7, with 8 bases fitting TRBD2. The junction had 13 bases not matched to a gene; V was cut back by 3 bases and J by 0 bases. CDR3 size: 17 residues. Germline assignment: CDR1 SQVTM and CDR2 ANQGSEA. CDR3 sequence reads: CSVEGGQLAGSSYEQYF. The CDR3 DNA reads as TGCAGCGTTGAGGGTGGGCAGTTAGCGGGGAGCTCCTACGAGCAGTACTTC.

The rearrangement uses TRBV29-1 and TRBJ2-4, with D possibly matching TRBD2 (7 bases). The CDR3 consists of 13 residues. V lost 2 bases to trimming and J lost 7 bases, with 12 bases between them. The germline V gene encodes CDR1 SQVTM and CDR2 ANQGSEA. The CDR3 here is CSVESGGPNIQYF. The CDR3 nucleotides read TGCAGCGTTGAATCCGGGGGGCCTAACATTCAGTACTTC. The entire variable domain, with the rest obtained from reference TRBV29-1 and TRBJ2-4, is as follows: SAVISQKPSRDICQRGTSLTIQCQVDSQVTMMFWYRQQPGQSLTLIATANQGSEATYESGFVIDKFPISRPNLTFSTLTVSNMSPEDSSIYLCSVESGGPNIQYFGAGTRLSVL.

This clone occurred once. V is TRBV5-4 and J is TRBJ2-1, with 10 bases fitting TRBD1. CDR1 and CDR2 from the germline V gene are SGHNT and YYREEE (reference sequence). V was clipped by 4 bases and J by 9 bases; unmatched bases: 4. This CDR3 has 13 residues. CDR3 sequence (DNA): TGTGCCAGCAGCGGACAGGGGGTGGGTGAGCAGTTCTTC. Translated, it gives CASSGQGVGEQFF.

V usage is TRBV5-6 and J usage is TRBJ1-1; no definite D call. Germline V gene lookup returns CDR1 SGHDT and CDR2 YYEEEE. The CDR3 sequence is 12 residues long. Trimming cost V 4 bases and J 3 bases, with 7 bases left between them. The CDR3 region is CASSITDTEAFF. Written as DNA, the CDR3 is TGTGCCAGCAGCATTACGGACACTGAAGCTTTCTTT. Looking up the rest from reference TRBV5-6 and TRBJ1-1 gives the full variable domain: DAGVTQSPTHLIKTRGQQVTLRCSPKSGHDTVSWYQQALGQGPQFIFQYYEEEERQRGNFPDRFSGHQFPNYSSELNVNALLLGDSALYLCASSITDTEAFFGQGTRLTVV.

This chain links TRBV5-4 with TRBJ1-1; D uncertain. Germline V gene lookup returns CDR1 SGHNT and CDR2 YYREEE (reference sequence). The CDR3 extends over 14 amino acids. The V end was cut by 0 bases, the J end by 5 bases, with 11 bases between. The CDR3 reads CASSLGSARTEAFF. Here the CDR3 DNA reads TGTGCCAGCAGCTTGGGCAGCGCGAGAACTGAAGCTTTCTTT.

The chain employs TRBV7-5 and TRBJ2-4; whether TRBD1, the table's D call, matches the DNA was not checked. TRBV7-5 corresponds to a pseudogene. The CDR3 spans 14 residues. The DNA for the CDR3 is TGTGTCTGTAGAAGGGGGCTGGCCAAAAACATTCAGTACTTC. It yields the protein CVCRRGLAKNIQYF.

J is TRBJ2-5 and V is TRBV19; D is unresolved. The CDR3 has 15 residues. The germline CDR1 and CDR2 sequences are LNHDA and SQIVND (reference sequence). The V and J ends lost 5 bases and 0 bases respectively, with 13 bases between them. DNA for the CDR3: TGTGCCAGTAGTCAATGGGTTTCGTACCAAGAGACCCAGTACTTC. Protein product: CASSQWVSYQETQYF.

V and J are TRBV19 and TRBJ2-1; TRBD2 matches at 11 bases. The CDR3 is 20 amino acids. V dropped 5 bases and J dropped 1; count of bases not matched to a gene: 16. Germline CDR1 is LNHDA and CDR2 is SQIVND (reference sequence). The CDR3 DNA reads as TGTGCCAGTAGTCCCGGGAGTAGCGGGAGGGTCAGCCGGTCCTACAATGAGCAGTTCTTC. Encoded protein: CASSPGSSGRVSRSYNEQFF.

This clone was seen only a few times. The V gene is TRBV9, the J gene TRBJ1-1, with D hard to call. Germline assignment: CDR1 SGDLS and CDR2 YYNGEE. V dropped 0 bases and J dropped 2 bases, with 11 bases sitting between them. The length of the CDR3 is 15 residues. DNA of the CDR3: TGTGCCAGCAGCGTAGGCTCCGGAAGAAACACTGAAGCTTTCTTT. It yields the protein CASSVGSGRNTEAFF.

In the case of this clone: One junction end disagrees with the germline gene, perhaps due to a read error. This chain connects TRBV11-2 to TRBJ1-1, with a possible D match to TRBD1 (5 bases). This CDR3 region has 16 residues. Germline CDR1 and CDR2: SGHAT and FQNNGV. The chain's CDR3 is CASSLPPWGGNAEAFF. In nucleotides, the CDR3 is TGTGCCAGCAGCTTACCTCCGTGGGGGGGGAACGCTGAAGCTTTCTTT.

Here the CDR3 DNA reads TGTGCCAGCAGTTTCTTGGAGACCCCCTACAATGAGCAGTTCTTC. This encodes CASSFLETPYNEQFF. The rearrangement joins TRBV28 to TRBJ2-1; D is undetermined. The CDR3 sequence is 15 residues long. Trimming left V 3 bases short and J 2 bases short, with 11 bases between. CDR1 is MDHEN, CDR2 SYDVKM, per germline.

The chain recombines TRBV28 with TRBJ2-2; 8 bases fit TRBD2. V dropped 8 bases and J dropped 5; count of bases not matched to a gene: 10. The CDR3 consists of 15 residues. Germline CDR1 MDHEN, CDR2 SYDVKM. The CDR3 nucleotides are TGTGCCAGCCGGGAGGGGGGAGGAGGGACCGGGGAGCTGTTTTTT. Its protein is CASREGGGGTGELFF.

The rearrangement links TRBV6-1 to TRBJ2-7, with 7 bases fitting TRBD2. V lost 0 bases and J lost 3; bases outside the gene matches: 2. Germline V lookup: CDR1 MNHNS, CDR2 SASEGT. The CDR3 has 14 residues. The DNA for the CDR3 is TGTGCCAGCAGTGAAGCGGGAGGGCGCTACGAGCAGTACTTC. Translation: CASSEAGGRYEQYF.

The chain links TRBV27 to TRBJ1-6, with unresolved D. This CDR3 has 19 residues. Germline values: CDR1 MNHEY, CDR2 SMNVEV (reference sequence). With 10 bases removed from V and 6 bases from J, the gap between germline ends came to 31 bases. The CDR3 loop reads CATAGGRPGESPFNSPLHF. The CDR3 DNA sequence: TGTGCCACCGCGGGCGGGAGGCCTGGCGAAAGCCCTTTTAATTCACCCCTCCACTTT.

The chain has TRBV2 and TRBJ2-1; D may be TRBD2 (5 bases). V was trimmed by 8 bases and J by 2 bases, leaving 16 bases between them. This CDR3 has 15 amino acids. Germline V gene data show CDR1 as SNHLY and CDR2 as FYNNEI. CDR3 nucleotides: TGTGCCAGCGGAGTGCGGGCCACCCCCTACAATGAGCAGTTCTTC. This encodes CASGVRATPYNEQFF.

The chain has TRBV19 and TRBJ2-7; D not resolved. Germline V gene lookup returns CDR1 LNHDA and CDR2 SQIVND (reference sequence). V was trimmed by 3 bases and J by 3 bases, leaving 9 bases between them. The CDR3 extends over 13 amino acids. CDR3 residues: CASSINLFYEQYF. CDR3 coding DNA: TGTGCCAGTAGTATTAACTTATTCTACGAGCAGTACTTC.

The chain is built from TRBV7-9 and TRBJ1-2; unclear D gene. Deletions cut 3 bases from V and 5 bases from J, with 13 bases between. The CDR3 has 14 residues. Germline lookup yields CDR1 SEHNR and CDR2 FQNEAQ (reference sequence). The CDR3: CASSFEAGFYGYTF. Here the CDR3 DNA reads TGTGCCAGCAGCTTCGAGGCGGGTTTTTATGGCTACACCTTC.

The CDR3 region has the DNA TGCGCCAGCAGTCTCCGGGAGGGGAGTGAGCAGTTCTTC. Translated: CASSLREGSEQFF. V gene TRBV10-1 combines with J gene TRBJ2-1; the match to TRBD2 covers 8 bases. This CDR3 has 13 amino acids. The ends lost 5 bases at V and 9 bases at J; junction bases unmatched: 6. Per germline, CDR1 WNHNN and CDR2 SYGVQD (reference sequence).

This clone was seen just once. CDR3 sequence (DNA): TGTGCCAGCAGCGACGGACAGGGGGGGCACGAGCAGTACTTC. Its translation is CASSDGQGGHEQYF. This chain uses TRBV9 with TRBJ2-7, with 10 bases identical to TRBD1. The length of the CDR3 is 14 residues. CDR1 is SGDLS, CDR2 YYNGEE, per germline. After removal of 3 bases from V and 5 bases from J, the junction contained 5 bases not matched to a gene.

The genes are TRBV27 and TRBJ2-7; 7 bases line up with TRBD1. The CDR3 is 13 amino acids. CDR1 is MNHEY, CDR2 SMNVEV, per germline (reference sequence). V trimming: 9 bases; J trimming: 5 bases; junction bases outside the gene matches: 10. CDR3 in DNA: TGTGCCAGTGGTTGGCAGGGGGTGGACGAGCAGTACTTC. Protein sequence: CASGWQGVDEQYF.